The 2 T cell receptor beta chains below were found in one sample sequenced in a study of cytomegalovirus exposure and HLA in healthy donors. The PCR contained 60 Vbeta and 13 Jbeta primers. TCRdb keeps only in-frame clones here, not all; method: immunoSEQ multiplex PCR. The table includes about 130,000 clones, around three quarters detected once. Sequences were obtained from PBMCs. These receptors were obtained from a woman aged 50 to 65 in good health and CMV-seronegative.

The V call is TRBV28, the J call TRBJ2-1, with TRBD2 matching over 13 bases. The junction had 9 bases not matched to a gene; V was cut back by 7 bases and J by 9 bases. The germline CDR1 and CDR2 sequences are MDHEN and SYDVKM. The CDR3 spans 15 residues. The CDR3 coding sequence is TGTGCCAGCACCTTGAGGACTAGCGGGAGCGTTGAGCAGTTCTTC. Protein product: CASTLRTSGSVEQFF.

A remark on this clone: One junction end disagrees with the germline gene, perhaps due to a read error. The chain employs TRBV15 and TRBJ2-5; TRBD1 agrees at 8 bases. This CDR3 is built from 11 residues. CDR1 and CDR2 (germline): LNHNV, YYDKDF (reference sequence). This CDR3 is CATRGPETQYF. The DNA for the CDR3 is TGTGCAACCAGGGGGCCGGAGACCCAGTACTTC.